The 15 T cell receptor beta chains listed next were all sequenced from one sample in a study of vaccination and CD4 T cells after COVID-19. This sample's time point: late sampling 161 to 241 days after vaccination in three convalescent patients. Via MiXCR, TCRdb re-called the PCR reads, giving one row per CDR3 protein. The repertoire consists of 35,000 to 45,000 distinct CDR3 sequences, with 36% occurring once and the leading ten covering approximately 5%. This material consisted of CD4+ T cells from blood, taken about 7 months after SARS-CoV-2 vaccination. The source of these receptors is a human donor who had recovered from COVID-19.

The chain combines TRBV4-3 with TRBJ1-1; D gene uncertain. CDR3 length: 13 residues. Germline V gene lookup returns CDR1 LGHNA and CDR2 YSLEER. V was trimmed by 0 bases and J by 8 bases, leaving 10 bases between them. CDR3 sequence reads: CASSQETLTEAFF. The CDR3 DNA reads as TGCGCCAGCAGCCAAGAAACACTGACCGAAGCTTTCTTT.

The chain has TRBV27 and TRBJ1-2; D remains ambiguous. The V end was cut by 2 bases, the J end by 4 bases, with 11 bases between. Germline CDR1 MNHEY, CDR2 SMNVEV (reference sequence). This CDR3 contains 14 residues. The CDR3 sequence: CASSLGQNFYGYTF. CDR3 nucleotide sequence: TGTGCCAGCAGTTTAGGTCAGAACTTCTATGGCTACACCTTC.

This clonotype turned up a few times. This sequence joins TRBV20-1 and TRBJ1-2; D is ambiguous. CDR3 size: 14 residues. Trimming took off 6 bases at V and 1 base at J, with 15 bases between the two ends. CDR1 and CDR2 from the germline V gene are DFQATT and SNEGSKA (reference sequence). CDR3 loop: CSARNTANNYGYTF. The CDR3 DNA is TGCAGTGCCCGTAATACAGCAAATAACTATGGCTACACCTTC.

The genes are TRBV10-2 and TRBJ2-7, with 13 bases matching TRBD2. CDR1 is WSHSY and CDR2 is SAAADI in the germline V gene. Trimming cost V 6 bases and J 2 bases; bases outside gene matches: 7. The CDR3 has 16 residues. As DNA, the CDR3 is TGCGCCAGCAGAAACACTAGCGGGAGGGCCCCCTACGAGCAGTACTTC. This codes for CASRNTSGRAPYEQYF.

This clonotype was seen a handful of times. The chain recombines TRBV20-1 with TRBJ2-1, with TRBD2 matching over 13 bases. Germline CDR1 DFQATT, CDR2 SNEGSKA (reference sequence). CDR3 length equals 15 residues. Trimming at V came to 3 bases and at J to 8 bases, leaving 7 bases not matched to a gene. This CDR3 reads CSASSLGLAGYEQFF. CDR3 nucleotide sequence: TGCAGTGCTAGCTCTCTGGGACTAGCGGGATATGAGCAGTTCTTC.

This chain joins TRBV20-1 and TRBJ2-3; 12 bases match TRBD2. The CDR3 totals 15 residues. Germline V lookup: CDR1 DFQATT, CDR2 SNEGSKA (reference sequence). Trimming removed 4 bases from V and 3 bases from J; junction bases left unmatched: 5. The CDR3 is CSANGLAGLTDTQYF. CDR3 DNA: TGCAGTGCTAACGGACTAGCGGGACTTACAGATACGCAGTATTTT.

The chain employs TRBV7-8 and TRBJ2-7; 8 bases are shared with TRBD2. V dropped 1 base and J dropped 2; count of bases not matched to a gene: 4. The CDR3 sequence is 15 residues long. Germline CDR1 reads SGHVS; CDR2 reads FQNEAQ. The CDR3 loop is CASSLEAGGTYEQYF. As DNA, the CDR3 is TGTGCCAGCAGCTTAGAGGCGGGAGGCACCTACGAGCAGTACTTC. The whole variable domain, filled in from reference TRBV7-8 and TRBJ2-7, reads GAGVSQSPRYKVAKRGQDVALRCDPISGHVSLFWYQQALGQGPEFLTYFQNEAQLDKSGLPSDRFFAERPEGSVSTLKIQRTQQEDSAVYLCASSLEAGGTYEQYFGPGTRLTVT.

The V gene is TRBV28, the J gene TRBJ2-2; TRBD1 matches 8 bases. There are 16 residues in the CDR3. CDR1 is MDHEN, CDR2 SYDVKM, per germline. V lost 3 bases to trimming and J lost 3 bases; unmatched junction nucleotides: 6. CDR3 protein: CASSFADRVDTGELFF. CDR3 nucleotides: TGTGCCAGCAGTTTTGCGGACAGGGTAGACACCGGGGAGCTGTTTTTT.

In its sample, this clonotype was seen a few times. J is TRBJ2-3 and V is TRBV20-1; the match to TRBD2 covers 16 bases. The CDR3 length is 16 residues. Germline CDR1 DFQATT, CDR2 SNEGSKA (reference sequence). Germline trimming cut 6 bases from V and 0 bases from J; bases unmatched to any gene: 3. CDR3 loop: CSARGLAGGSTDTQYF. The DNA for the CDR3 is TGCAGTGCCCGGGGACTAGCGGGAGGGAGCACAGATACGCAGTATTTT.

The chain recombines TRBV28 with TRBJ2-2, with D possibly being TRBD1 (5 bases). CDR1 and CDR2 from the germline V gene are MDHEN and SYDVKM. Deletions cut 9 bases from V and 1 base from J, with 6 bases between. This CDR3 spans 12 amino acids. The CDR3 region has the DNA TGTGCCAGTGACAGGAACACCGGGGAGCTGTTTTTT. Protein: CASDRNTGELFF. The full variable domain, its missing parts supplied by reference TRBV28 and TRBJ2-2, is DVKVTQSSRYLVKRTGEKVFLECVQDMDHENMFWYRQDPGLGLRLIYFSYDVKMKEKGDIPEGYSVSREKKERFSLILESASTNQTSMYLCASDRNTGELFFGEGSRLTVL.

The J gene is TRBJ2-3, the V gene TRBV11-2; D unresolved. This CDR3 contains 14 residues. The V and J ends lost 4 bases and 2 bases respectively, with 10 bases between them. The germline CDR1 and CDR2 sequences are SGHAT and FQNNGV. The CDR3 region is CASSSAGVTDTQYF. CDR3 DNA sequence: TGTGCCAGCAGCTCCGCCGGCGTCACAGATACGCAGTATTTT.

The V call is TRBV20-1, the J call TRBJ1-2; the D is unclear. V gave up 5 bases and J gave up 6 bases, with 19 bases separating them. The CDR3 is 14 amino acids. Germline values: CDR1 DFQATT, CDR2 SNEGSKA (reference sequence). The CDR3 DNA reads TGCAGTGCTCCAGAGTCGGACCGCGATGATGGCTACACCTTC. This translates into CSAPESDRDDGYTF.

There are a few counts of this clonotype. The chain couples TRBV4-2 to TRBJ1-2; D is possibly TRBD1 (6 bases). This CDR3 has 17 residues. CDR1 is LGHNA, CDR2 YNFKEQ, per germline. Trimming shortened V by 2 bases and J by 2 bases, and 18 bases separated the two germline ends. CDR3 region: CASSQQGPEDLNYGYTF. In DNA, the CDR3 is TGTGCCAGCAGCCAACAGGGGCCGGAGGACCTCAACTATGGCTACACCTTC.

The rearrangement joins TRBV19 to TRBJ2-1; a weak D match, TRBD2 (6 bases). The CDR3 length is 14 residues. Germline V CDR1 and CDR2: LNHDA, SQIVND (reference sequence). Between the trimmed V and J ends, which lost 1 base and 2 bases, there was a span of 6 bases. The CDR3 region is CASSIGLAYNEQFF. CDR3 nucleotide sequence: TGTGCCAGTAGTATAGGACTAGCCTACAATGAGCAGTTCTTC.

This clonotype showed up just a few times. CDR3 amino acids: CASRPDRAGGYTF. The CDR3 DNA sequence: TGTGCCAGCAGACCAGACAGAGCGGGTGGCTACACCTTC. This sequence joins TRBV2 and TRBJ1-2, with D tentatively TRBD1 (5 bases). The CDR3 totals 13 residues. Germline assignment: CDR1 SNHLY and CDR2 FYNNEI. Trimming pared 6 bases from V and 7 bases from J, leaving 15 bases between.